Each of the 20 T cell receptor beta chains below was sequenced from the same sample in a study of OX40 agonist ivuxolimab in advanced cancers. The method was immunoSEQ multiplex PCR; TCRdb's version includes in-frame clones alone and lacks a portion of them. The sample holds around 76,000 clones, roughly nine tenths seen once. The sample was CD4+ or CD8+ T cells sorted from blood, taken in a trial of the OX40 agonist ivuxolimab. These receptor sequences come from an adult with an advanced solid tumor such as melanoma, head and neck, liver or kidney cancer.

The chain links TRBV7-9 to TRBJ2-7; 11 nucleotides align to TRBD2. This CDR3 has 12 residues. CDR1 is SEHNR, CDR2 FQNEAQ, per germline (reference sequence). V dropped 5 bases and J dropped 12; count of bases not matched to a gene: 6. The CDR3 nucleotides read TGTGCCAGCAGCAGACTAGCGGGAAGGCGGTACTTC. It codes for CASSRLAGRRYF.

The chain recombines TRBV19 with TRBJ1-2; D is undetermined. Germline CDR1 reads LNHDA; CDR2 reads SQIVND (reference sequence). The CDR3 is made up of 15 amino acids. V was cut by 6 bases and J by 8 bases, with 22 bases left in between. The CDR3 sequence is CASSSPTTASLGYTF. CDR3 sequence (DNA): TGTGCCAGTAGCAGCCCAACGACGGCCAGTTTAGGCTACACCTTC. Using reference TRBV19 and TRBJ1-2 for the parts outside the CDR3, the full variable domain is DGGITQSPKYLFRKEGQNVTLSCEQNLNHDAMYWYRQDPGQGLRLIYYSQIVNDFQKGDIAEGYSVSREKKESFPLTVTSAQKNPTAFYLCASSSPTTASLGYTFGSGTRLTVV.

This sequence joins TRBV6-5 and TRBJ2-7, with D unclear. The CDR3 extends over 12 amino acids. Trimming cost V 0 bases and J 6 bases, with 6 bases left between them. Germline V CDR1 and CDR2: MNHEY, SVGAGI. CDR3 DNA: TGTGCCAGCAGTTACTCGGGCAGCGAGCAGTACTTC. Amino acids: CASSYSGSEQYF.

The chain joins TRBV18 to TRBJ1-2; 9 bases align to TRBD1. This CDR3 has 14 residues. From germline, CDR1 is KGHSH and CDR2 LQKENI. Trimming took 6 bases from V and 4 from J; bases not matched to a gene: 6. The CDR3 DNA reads TGTGCCAGCTCCTTACAGGGGGCGACCTATGGCTACACCTTC. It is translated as CASSLQGATYGYTF.

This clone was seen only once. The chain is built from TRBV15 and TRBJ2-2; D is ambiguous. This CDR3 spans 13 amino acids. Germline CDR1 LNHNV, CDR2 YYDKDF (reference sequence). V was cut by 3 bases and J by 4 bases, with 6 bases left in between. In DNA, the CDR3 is TGTGCCACCAGCAGGGATCTCACCGGGGAGCTGTTTTTT. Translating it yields CATSRDLTGELFF.

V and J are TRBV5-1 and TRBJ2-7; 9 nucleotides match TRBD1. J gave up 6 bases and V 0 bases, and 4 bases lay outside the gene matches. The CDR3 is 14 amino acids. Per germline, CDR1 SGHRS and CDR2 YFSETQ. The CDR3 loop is CASSLEGQGSEQYF. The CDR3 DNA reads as TGCGCCAGCAGCTTGGAGGGACAGGGTAGCGAGCAGTACTTC.

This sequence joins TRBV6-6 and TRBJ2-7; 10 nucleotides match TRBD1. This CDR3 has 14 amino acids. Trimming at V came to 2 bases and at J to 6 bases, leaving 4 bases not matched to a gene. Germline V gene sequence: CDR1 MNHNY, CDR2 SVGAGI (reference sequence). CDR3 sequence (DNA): TGTGCCAGCAGTTACCGGGACAGGGGCGGCGAGCAGTACTTC. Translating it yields CASSYRDRGGEQYF.

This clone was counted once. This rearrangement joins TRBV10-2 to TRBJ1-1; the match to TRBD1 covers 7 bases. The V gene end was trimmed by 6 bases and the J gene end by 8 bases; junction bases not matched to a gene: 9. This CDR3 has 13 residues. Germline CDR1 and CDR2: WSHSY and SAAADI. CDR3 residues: CASRGTVAQEAFF. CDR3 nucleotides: TGCGCCAGCAGAGGGACAGTCGCCCAAGAAGCTTTCTTT.

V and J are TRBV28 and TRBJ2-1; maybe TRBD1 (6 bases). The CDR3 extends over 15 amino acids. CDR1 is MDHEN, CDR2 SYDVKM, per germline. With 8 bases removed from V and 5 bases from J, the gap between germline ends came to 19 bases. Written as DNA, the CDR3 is TGTGCCAGCGATCGACAGGAGACGACCAACAATGAGCAGTTCTTC. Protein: CASDRQETTNNEQFF. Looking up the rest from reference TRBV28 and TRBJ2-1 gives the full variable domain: DVKVTQSSRYLVKRTGEKVFLECVQDMDHENMFWYRQDPGLGLRLIYFSYDVKMKEKGDIPEGYSVSREKKERFSLILESASTNQTSMYLCASDRQETTNNEQFFGPGTRLTVL.

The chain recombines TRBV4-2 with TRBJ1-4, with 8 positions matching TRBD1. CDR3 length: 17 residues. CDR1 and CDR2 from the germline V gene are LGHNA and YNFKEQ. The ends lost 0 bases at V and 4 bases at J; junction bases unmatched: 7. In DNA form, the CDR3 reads TGTGCCAGCAGCCAAGATCCAGGGGGCCGCCGTAATGAAAAACTGTTTTTT. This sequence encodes CASSQDPGGRRNEKLFF.

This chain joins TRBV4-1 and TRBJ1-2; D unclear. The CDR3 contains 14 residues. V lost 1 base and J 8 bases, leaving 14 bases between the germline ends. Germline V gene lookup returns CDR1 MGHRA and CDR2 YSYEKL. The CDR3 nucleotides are TGCGCCAGCAGCCAAGTGGGGTTAAGAGTGGGCTACACCTTC. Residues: CASSQVGLRVGYTF.

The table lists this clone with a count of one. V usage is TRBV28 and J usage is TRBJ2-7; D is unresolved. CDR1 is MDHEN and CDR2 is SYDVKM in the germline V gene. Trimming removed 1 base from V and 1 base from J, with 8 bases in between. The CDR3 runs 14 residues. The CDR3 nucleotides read TGTGCCAGCAGTTTATTTATCCAGTCCTACGAGCAGTACTTC. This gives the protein CASSLFIQSYEQYF. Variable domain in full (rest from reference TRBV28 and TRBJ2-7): DVKVTQSSRYLVKRTGEKVFLECVQDMDHENMFWYRQDPGLGLRLIYFSYDVKMKEKGDIPEGYSVSREKKERFSLILESASTNQTSMYLCASSLFIQSYEQYFGPGTRLTVT.

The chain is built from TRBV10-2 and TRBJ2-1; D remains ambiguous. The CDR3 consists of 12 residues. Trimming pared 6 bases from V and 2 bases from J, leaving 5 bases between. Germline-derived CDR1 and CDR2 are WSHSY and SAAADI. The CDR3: CASRMAYNEQFF. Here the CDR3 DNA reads TGCGCCAGCAGGATGGCCTACAATGAGCAGTTCTTC.

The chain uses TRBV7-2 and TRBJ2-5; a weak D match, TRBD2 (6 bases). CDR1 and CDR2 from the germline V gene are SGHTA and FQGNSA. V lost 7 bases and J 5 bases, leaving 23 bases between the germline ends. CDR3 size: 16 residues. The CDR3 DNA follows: TGTGCCAGCACCCTAATCGGTCTGGGAGGAAGGGAGACCCAGTACTTC. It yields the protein CASTLIGLGGRETQYF.

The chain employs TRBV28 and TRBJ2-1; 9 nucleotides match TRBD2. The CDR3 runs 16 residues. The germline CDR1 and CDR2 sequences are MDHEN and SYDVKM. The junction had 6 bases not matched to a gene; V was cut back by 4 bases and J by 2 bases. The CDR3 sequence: CASSSQRLAAYNEQFF. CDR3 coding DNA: TGTGCCAGCAGTTCTCAAAGACTAGCGGCCTACAATGAGCAGTTCTTC. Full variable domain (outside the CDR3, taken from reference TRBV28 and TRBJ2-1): DVKVTQSSRYLVKRTGEKVFLECVQDMDHENMFWYRQDPGLGLRLIYFSYDVKMKEKGDIPEGYSVSREKKERFSLILESASTNQTSMYLCASSSQRLAAYNEQFFGPGTRLTVL.

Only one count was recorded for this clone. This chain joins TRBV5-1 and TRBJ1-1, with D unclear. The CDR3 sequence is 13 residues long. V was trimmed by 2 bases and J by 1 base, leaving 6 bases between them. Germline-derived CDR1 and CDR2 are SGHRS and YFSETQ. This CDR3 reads CASSFGRNTEAFF. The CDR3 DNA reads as TGCGCCAGCAGCTTTGGCAGGAACACTGAAGCTTTCTTT.

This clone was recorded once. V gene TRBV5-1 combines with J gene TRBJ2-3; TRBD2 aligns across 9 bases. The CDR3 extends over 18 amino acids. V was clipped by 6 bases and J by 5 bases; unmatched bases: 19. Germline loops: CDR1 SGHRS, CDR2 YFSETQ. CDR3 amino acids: CASKEGSGRPMVGDTQYF. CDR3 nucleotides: TGCGCCAGCAAGGAGGGGAGCGGGAGGCCGATGGTTGGAGATACGCAGTATTTT.

CDR3 in amino acids: CASSRDRASGNTIYF. CDR3 nucleotide sequence: TGTGCCAGCAGTAGGGACAGGGCGTCTGGAAACACCATATATTTT. The rearrangement uses TRBV6-1 and TRBJ1-3; TRBD1 agrees at 9 bases. The CDR3 loop spans 15 amino acids. The germline CDR1 and CDR2 sequences are MNHNS and SASEGT. Germline trimming cut 5 bases from V and 1 base from J; bases unmatched to any gene: 3.

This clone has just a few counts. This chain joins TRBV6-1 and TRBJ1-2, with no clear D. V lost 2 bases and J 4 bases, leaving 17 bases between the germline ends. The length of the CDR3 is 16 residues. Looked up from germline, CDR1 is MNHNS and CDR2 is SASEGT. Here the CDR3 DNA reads TGTGCCAGCAGTGAACATTGGAGTAGTGTGGGCTATGGCTACACCTTC. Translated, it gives CASSEHWSSVGYGYTF.

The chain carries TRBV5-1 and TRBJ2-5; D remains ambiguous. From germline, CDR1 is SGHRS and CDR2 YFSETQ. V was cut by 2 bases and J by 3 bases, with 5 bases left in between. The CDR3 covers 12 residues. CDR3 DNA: TGCGCCAGCAGCTTCCCGGAAGAGACCCAGTACTTC. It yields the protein CASSFPEETQYF.